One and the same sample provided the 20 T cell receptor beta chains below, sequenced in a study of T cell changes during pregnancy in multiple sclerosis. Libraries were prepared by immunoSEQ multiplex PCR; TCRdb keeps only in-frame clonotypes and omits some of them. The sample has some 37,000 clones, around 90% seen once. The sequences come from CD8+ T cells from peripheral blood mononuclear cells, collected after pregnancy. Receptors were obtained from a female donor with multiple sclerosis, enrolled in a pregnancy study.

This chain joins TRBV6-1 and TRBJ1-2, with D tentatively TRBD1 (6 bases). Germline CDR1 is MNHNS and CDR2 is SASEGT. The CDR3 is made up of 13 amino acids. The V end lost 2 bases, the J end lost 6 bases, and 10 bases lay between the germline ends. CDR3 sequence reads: CASSERTVDGYTF. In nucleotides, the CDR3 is TGTGCCAGCAGTGAACGGACAGTGGATGGCTACACCTTC.

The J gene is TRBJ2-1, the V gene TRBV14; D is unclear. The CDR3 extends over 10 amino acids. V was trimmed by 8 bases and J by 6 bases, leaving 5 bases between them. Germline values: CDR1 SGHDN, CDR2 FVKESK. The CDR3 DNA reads TGTGCCAGCGGCGGCAATGAGCAGTTCTTC. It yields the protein CASGGNEQFF. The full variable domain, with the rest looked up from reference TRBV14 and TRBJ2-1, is EAGVTQFPSHSVIEKGQTVTLRCDPISGHDNLYWYRRVMGKEIKFLLHFVKESKQDESGMPNNRFLAERTGGTYSTLKVQPAELEDSGVYFCASGGNEQFFGPGTRLTVL.

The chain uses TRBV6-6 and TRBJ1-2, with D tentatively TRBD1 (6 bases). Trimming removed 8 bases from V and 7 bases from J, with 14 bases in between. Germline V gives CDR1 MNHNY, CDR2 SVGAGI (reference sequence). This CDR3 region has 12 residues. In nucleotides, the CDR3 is TGTGCCAGCCTAGGTCGGGGGGCTGGCTACACCTTC. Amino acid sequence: CASLGRGAGYTF.

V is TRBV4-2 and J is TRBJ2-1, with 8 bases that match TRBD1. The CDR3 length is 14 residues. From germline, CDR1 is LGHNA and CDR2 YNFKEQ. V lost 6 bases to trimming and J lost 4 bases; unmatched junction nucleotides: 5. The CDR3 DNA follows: TGTGCCAGCAGGGAGCAGGGGGCGTACAATGAGCAGTTCTTC. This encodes CASREQGAYNEQFF.

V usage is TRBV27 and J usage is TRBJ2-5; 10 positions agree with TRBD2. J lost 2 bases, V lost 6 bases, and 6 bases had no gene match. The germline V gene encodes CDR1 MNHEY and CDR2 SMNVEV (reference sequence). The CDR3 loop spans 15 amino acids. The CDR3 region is CASSWVAGGQETQYF. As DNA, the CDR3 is TGTGCCAGCAGCTGGGTAGCGGGGGGACAAGAGACCCAGTACTTC.

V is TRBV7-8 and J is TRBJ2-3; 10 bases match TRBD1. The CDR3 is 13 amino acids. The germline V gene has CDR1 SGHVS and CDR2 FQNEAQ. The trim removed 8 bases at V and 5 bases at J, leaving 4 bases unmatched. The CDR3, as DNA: TGTGCCAGCCTTGACAGGGGGCAAGATACGCAGTATTTT. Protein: CASLDRGQDTQYF.

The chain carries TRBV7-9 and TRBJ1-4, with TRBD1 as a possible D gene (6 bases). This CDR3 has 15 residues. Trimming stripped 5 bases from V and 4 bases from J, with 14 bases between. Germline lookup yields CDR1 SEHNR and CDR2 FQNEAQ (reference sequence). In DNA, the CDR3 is TGTGCCAGCAGCGCCAGGACAGTCCTTAATGAAAAACTGTTTTTT. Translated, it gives CASSARTVLNEKLFF.

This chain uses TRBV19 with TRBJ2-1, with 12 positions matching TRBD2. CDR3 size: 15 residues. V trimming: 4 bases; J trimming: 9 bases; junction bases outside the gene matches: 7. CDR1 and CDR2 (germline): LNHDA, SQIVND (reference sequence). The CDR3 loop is CASSRVLAGGGEQFF. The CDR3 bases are TGTGCCAGTAGTAGGGTCCTAGCGGGAGGGGGTGAGCAGTTCTTC. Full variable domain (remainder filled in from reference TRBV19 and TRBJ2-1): DGGITQSPKYLFRKEGQNVTLSCEQNLNHDAMYWYRQDPGQGLRLIYYSQIVNDFQKGDIAEGYSVSREKKESFPLTVTSAQKNPTAFYLCASSRVLAGGGEQFFGPGTRLTVL.

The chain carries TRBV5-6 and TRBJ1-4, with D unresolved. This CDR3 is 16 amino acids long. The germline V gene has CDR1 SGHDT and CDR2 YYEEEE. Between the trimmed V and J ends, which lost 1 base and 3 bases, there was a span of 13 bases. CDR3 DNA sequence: TGTGCCAGCAGCTTGTTTCGAGCCGGGGCTAATGAAAAACTGTTTTTT. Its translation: CASSLFRAGANEKLFF.

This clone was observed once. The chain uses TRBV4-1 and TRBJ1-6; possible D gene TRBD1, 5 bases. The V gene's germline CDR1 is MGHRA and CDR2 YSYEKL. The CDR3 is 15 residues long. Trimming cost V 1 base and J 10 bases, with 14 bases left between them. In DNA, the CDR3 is TGCGCCAGCAGCCAAGTAAGTGGGGGGGAGTCACCCCTCCACTTT. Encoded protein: CASSQVSGGESPLHF.

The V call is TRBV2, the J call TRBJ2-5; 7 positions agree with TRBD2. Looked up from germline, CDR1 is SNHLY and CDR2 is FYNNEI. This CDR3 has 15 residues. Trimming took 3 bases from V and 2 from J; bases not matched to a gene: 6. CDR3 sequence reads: CASSEKFSGQETQYF. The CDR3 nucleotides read TGTGCCAGCAGTGAGAAGTTTAGCGGGCAAGAGACCCAGTACTTC.

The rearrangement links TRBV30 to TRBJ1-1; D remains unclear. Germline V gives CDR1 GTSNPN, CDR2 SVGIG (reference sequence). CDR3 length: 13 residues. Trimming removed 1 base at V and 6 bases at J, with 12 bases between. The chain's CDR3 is CAWSAPGGAEAFF. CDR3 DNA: TGTGCCTGGAGTGCTCCCGGAGGCGCTGAAGCTTTCTTT.

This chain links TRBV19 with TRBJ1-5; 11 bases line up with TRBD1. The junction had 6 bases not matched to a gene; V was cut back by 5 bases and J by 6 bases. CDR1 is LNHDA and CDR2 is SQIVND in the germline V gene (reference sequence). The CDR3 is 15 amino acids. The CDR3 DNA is TGTGCCAGTAGTCCTCGGACAGGGGGCAGTCAGCCCCAGCATTTT. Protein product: CASSPRTGGSQPQHF.

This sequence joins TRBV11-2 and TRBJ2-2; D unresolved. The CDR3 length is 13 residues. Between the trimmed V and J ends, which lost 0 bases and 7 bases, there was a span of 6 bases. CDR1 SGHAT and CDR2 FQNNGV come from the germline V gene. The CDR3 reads CASSLDPGGELFF. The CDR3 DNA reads TGTGCCAGCAGCTTAGATCCCGGCGGGGAGCTGTTTTTT.

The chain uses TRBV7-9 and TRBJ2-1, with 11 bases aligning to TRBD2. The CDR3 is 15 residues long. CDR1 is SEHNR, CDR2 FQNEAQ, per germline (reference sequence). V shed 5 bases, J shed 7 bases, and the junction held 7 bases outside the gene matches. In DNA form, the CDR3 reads TGTGCCAGCAGCCCTACTAGCGGGAGCGCGAATGAGCAGTTCTTC. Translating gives CASSPTSGSANEQFF.

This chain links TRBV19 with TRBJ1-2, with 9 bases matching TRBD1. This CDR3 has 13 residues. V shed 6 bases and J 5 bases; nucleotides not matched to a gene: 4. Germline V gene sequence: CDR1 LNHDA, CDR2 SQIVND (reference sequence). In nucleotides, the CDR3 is TGTGCCAGTAGCCGGGACAGGGCTTATGGCTACACCTTC. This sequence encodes CASSRDRAYGYTF.

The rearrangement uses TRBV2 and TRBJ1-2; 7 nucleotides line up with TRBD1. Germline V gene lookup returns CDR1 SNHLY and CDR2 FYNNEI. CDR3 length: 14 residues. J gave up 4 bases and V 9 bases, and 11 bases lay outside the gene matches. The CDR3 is CASRDRAPPYGYTF. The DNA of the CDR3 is TGTGCCAGTCGTGACAGGGCACCGCCCTATGGCTACACCTTC. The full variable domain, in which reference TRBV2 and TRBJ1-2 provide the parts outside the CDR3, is EPEVTQTPSHQVTQMGQEVILRCVPISNHLYFYWYRQILGQKVEFLVSFYNNEISEKSEIFDDQFSVERPDGSNFTLKIRSTKLEDSAMYFCASRDRAPPYGYTFGSGTRLTVV.

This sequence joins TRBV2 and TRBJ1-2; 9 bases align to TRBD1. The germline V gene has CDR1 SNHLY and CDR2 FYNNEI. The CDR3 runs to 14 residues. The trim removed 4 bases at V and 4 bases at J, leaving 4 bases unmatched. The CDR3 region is CASSGTGETYGYTF. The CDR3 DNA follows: TGTGCCAGCAGTGGGACAGGGGAGACCTATGGCTACACCTTC.

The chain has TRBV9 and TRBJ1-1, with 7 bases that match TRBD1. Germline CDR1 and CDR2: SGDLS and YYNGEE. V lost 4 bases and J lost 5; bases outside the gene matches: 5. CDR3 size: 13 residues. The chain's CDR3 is CASSLRQGTEAFF. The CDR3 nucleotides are TGTGCCAGCAGCCTCCGACAGGGTACTGAAGCTTTCTTT.

The CDR3 DNA sequence: TGTGCCAGCAGTGAAGCGGGGCCCACAGATACGCAGTATTTT. This translates into CASSEAGPTDTQYF. The J gene is TRBJ2-3, the V gene TRBV6-4; 7 positions match TRBD2. This CDR3 spans 14 amino acids. After removal of 3 bases from V and 2 bases from J, the junction contained 2 bases not matched to a gene. CDR1 MRHNA and CDR2 SNTAGT come from the germline V gene.